Here is one TCR beta chain with its context. The data originate from a study of blood T cell repertoires in COVID-19. Across the study: Samples taken during acute and convalescent COVID-19 were collected in the United States, Italy and Spain. Sample material is recorded as cDNA or gDNA derived from T cells, B-cell-depleted T cells, or PBMCs.

The V end lost 4 bases, the J end lost 2 bases, and 9 bases lay between the germline ends. This CDR3 is built from 14 residues. The germline V gene encodes CDR1 LGHDT and CDR2 YNNKEL (reference sequence). Authors' methods: Amplified reference gene primers provided the basis for estimating nucleated cell counts. Method: immunoSEQ multiplex PCR; TCRdb's copy keeps in-frame clones and lacks some. The V and J calls and clone size are taken from that table; D and trimming were inferred from the DNA. The table records under 95,000 clones, 88% of them present only once. The origin of this receptor is a human donor in a cohort sampled during active COVID-19. Sequencing used peripheral blood. J is TRBJ1-3 and V is TRBV3-1 (or the pseudogene TRBV3-2); D call uncertain. CDR3: CASSPVAAGNTIYF. The CDR3 nucleotides are TGTGCCAGCAGCCCCGTCGCAGCTGGAAACACCATATATTTT.